Listed below are T cell receptor beta chains from one sample, sequenced in a study of cytomegalovirus exposure and HLA in healthy donors. Using immunoSEQ multiplex PCR, the repertoire was profiled, and TCRdb retains in-frame clones only, with some absent. The table has over 85,000 clones, around 85% seen once; the top ten hold about 1.7%. Sequenced material: PBMCs. The origin of the receptors is a man in his forties in good health and CMV-seronegative. The CDR3 runs from the conserved cysteine through the conserved F or W. D genes are given only for firm matches. The listing skips clone size in some rows; elsewhere it reads once, few, many or a size class.

J,size,D,V,DNA,CDR3
TRBJ2-6,.,.,TRBV5-1,TGCGCCAGCAGCTTGGGGGCGAGGGTACGCAAATCTGGGGCCAACGTCCTGACTTTC,CASSLGARVRKSGANVLTF
TRBJ2-7,.,TRBD2,TRBV10-3,TGTGCCGCGCGGGAAGGAGCGGGGGACGAGCAGTACTTC,CAAREGAGDEQYF
TRBJ1-4,once,TRBD1,TRBV6-6,TGTGCCAGCACCGATAACCAGGGGGCAGGGGAAAAACTGTTTTTT,CASTDNQGAGEKLFF
TRBJ2-7,.,TRBD2,TRBV15,TGTGCCACCAGCAGAGATAGCGGGCTCATCTACGAGCAGTACTTC,CATSRDSGLIYEQYF
TRBJ1-6,.,.,TRBV14,TGTGCCAGCAGCCAAGATAGGGGAGGGCCATCACCCCTCCACTTT,CASSQDRGGPSPLHF
TRBJ1-5,.,.,TRBV19,TGTGCCAGTAGTATATCCCCGAATCAGCCCCAGCATTTT,CASSISPNQPQHF
TRBJ2-1,.,.,TRBV1,TGCACCAGCAGCCCGAGGACCCCGGGGGGTGAGCAGTTCTTC,CTSSPRTPGGEQFF
TRBJ2-1,.,.,TRBV29-1,TGCAGCGTTGAGGGGGCAATGAGCTCCTACAATGAGCAGTTCTTC,CSVEGAMSSYNEQFF
TRBJ1-1,.,.,TRBV28,TGTGCCACGGGGGGTGAGGCTTTCTTT,CATGGEAFF
TRBJ2-2,.,.,TRBV27,TGTGCCAGCAGTCCCCGGGGGTGGAGCACCGGGGAGCTGTTTTTT,CASSPRGWSTGELFF
TRBJ2-1,once,.,TRBV18,TGTGCCAGCTCACCCCCCAGGGGAGACAATGAGCAGTTCTTC,CASSPPRGDNEQFF
TRBJ1-1,.,.,TRBV7-2,TGTGCCAGCAGCTTACAAGGGGGGAACACTGAAGCTTTCTTT,CASSLQGGNTEAFF
TRBJ1-2,.,.,TRBV28,TGTGCCAGCACCCGTCCCGGGGGCTATGGCTACACCTTC,CASTRPGGYGYTF
TRBJ2-2,once,.,TRBV7-6,TGTGCCAGCAGCTCCCCCCCCACTAGAGGGGAGCTGTTTTTT,CASSSPPTRGELFF
TRBJ2-1,.,.,TRBV10-2,TGCGCCAGCAGTGACACAGGGCGATGGAATGAGCAGTTCTTC,CASSDTGRWNEQFF